This entry features one TCR beta chain sequence. Its specificity is not known. This specimen belongs to a study of beta chain features in type 1 diabetes. Study results and caveats: The study found moderately but significantly shorter TCRB CDR3s in all four CD4+ subsets of Type 1 diabetes patients.

The sequenced template was cDNA made from the entire isolated RNA. Sequencing used immunoSEQ multiplex PCR; TCRdb keeps in-frame clones, though not all of them. The sample holds 970,000 or so clones, roughly a sixth seen once. Germline values: CDR1 SGHAT, CDR2 FQDESV (reference sequence). The V gene end was trimmed by 5 bases and the J gene end by 13 bases; junction bases not matched to a gene: 20. The CDR3 has 16 residues. Sequenced: naive CD4+ T cells from blood. V is TRBV11-1 and J is TRBJ2-7; 10 bases align to TRBD2. The receptor's source is a woman aged 18-30 years in good health. CDR3 in amino acids: CASSDSGRAISYEPYF. DNA for the CDR3: TGTGCCAGCAGCGACAGCGGGAGGGCCATCTCCTACGAGCCCTACTTC.